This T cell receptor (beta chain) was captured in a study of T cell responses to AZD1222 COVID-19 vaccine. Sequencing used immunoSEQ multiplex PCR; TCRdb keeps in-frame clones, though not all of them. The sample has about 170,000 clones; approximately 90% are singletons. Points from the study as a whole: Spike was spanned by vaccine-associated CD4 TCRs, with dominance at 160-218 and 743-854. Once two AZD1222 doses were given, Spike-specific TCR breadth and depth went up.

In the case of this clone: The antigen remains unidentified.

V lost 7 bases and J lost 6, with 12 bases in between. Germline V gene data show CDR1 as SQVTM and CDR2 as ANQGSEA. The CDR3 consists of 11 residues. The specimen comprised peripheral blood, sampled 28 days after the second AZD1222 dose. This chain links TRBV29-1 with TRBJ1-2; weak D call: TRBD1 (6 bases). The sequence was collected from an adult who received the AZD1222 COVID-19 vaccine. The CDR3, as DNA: TGCAGCGCTTTGGGGGGCCATGGCTACACCTTC. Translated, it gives CSALGGHGYTF.